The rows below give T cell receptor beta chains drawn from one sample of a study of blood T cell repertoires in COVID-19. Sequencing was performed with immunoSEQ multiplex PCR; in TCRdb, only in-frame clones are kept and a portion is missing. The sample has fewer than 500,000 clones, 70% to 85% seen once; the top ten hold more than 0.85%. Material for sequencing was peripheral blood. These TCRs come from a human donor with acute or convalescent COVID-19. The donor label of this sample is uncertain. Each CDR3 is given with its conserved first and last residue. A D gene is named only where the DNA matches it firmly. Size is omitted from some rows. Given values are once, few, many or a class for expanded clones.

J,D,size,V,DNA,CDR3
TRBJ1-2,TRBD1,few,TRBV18,TGTGCCAGCTCACCATCCTCCGGGACAGGGGGCGGCGTCGGCTCTGGCTACACCTTC,CASSPSSGTGGGVGSGYTF
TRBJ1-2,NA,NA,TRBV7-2,TGTGCCAGCAGCTTGCGGACTGGTGGCTACACCTTC,CASSLRTGGYTF
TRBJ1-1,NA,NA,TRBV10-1,TGCGCCAGCAGTCCCTCAACTCGACTTATGAACACTGAAGCTTTCTTT,CASSPSTRLMNTEAFF
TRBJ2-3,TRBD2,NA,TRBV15,TGTGCCACCAGCAGATCTGTGCGGGGGGGCCTGGAAGATACGCAGTATTTT,CATSRSVRGGLEDTQYF
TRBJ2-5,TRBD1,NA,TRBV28,TGTGCCAGCACACCCACTCATAGTGGACAGGCGCTAGCATCAAAAGAGACCCAGTACTTC,CASTPTHSGQALASKETQYF
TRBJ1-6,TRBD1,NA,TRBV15,TGTGCCACCAGCAGAGGACTGGGACAGTTAAATTCACCCCTCCACTTT,CATSRGLGQLNSPLHF
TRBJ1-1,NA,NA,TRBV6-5,TGTGCCAGCAGAACAGTCCTACCCATGAACACTGAAGCTTTCTTT,CASRTVLPMNTEAFF
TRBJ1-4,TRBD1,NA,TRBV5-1,TGCGCCAGCAGAAAGGGCGGGACAGAGAATGAAAAACTGTTTTTT,CASRKGGTENEKLFF
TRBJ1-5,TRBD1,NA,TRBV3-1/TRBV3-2,TGTGCCAGCAGTCCCGACAGGGTACAGCCCCAGCATTTT,CASSPDRVQPQHF
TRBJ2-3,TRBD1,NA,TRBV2,TGTGCCAGCAGGTTGGACAGGGCCTCATCTAGCACAGATACGCAGTATTTT,CASRLDRASSSTDTQYF
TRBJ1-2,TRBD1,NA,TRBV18,TGTGCCAGCTCAGCTGACAGGGCGGCTGCGTATGGCTACACCTTC,CASSADRAAAYGYTF
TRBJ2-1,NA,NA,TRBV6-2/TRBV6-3,TGTGCCAGCAGTTGGTCGGGGACACGAGTTTACAATGAGCAGTTCTTC,CASSWSGTRVYNEQFF
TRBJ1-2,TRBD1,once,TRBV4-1,TGCGCCAGCAGCCCGAACGCGGGACAGCGAGCAAGCTATGGCTACACCTTC,CASSPNAGQRASYGYTF
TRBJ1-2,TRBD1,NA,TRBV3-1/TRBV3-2,TGTGCCAGCAGCACGCGGACAGGGAGGGACTATGGCTACACCTTC,CASSTRTGRDYGYTF
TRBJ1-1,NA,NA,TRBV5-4,TGTGCCAGCAGTAATACACAGAACACTGAAGCTTTCTTT,CASSNTQNTEAFF
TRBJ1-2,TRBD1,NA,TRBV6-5,TGTGCCAGCAGGGGACAGGGGGGAAACTATGGCTACACCTTC,CASRGQGGNYGYTF
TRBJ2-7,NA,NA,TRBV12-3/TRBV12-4,TGTGCCAGCAGCCCCGCGTGGCGGGAGCAGTACTTC,CASSPAWREQYF